This TCR beta chain was identified during a study of regulatory T cells in long-lasting Graves disease. Study-level findings and limits: There was favoring of TRBV28, TRBJ1-2 and TRBJ2-5 in persistent disease. Researchers examined only peripheral blood and not thyroid tissue.

Time point denoted: newly diagnosed GD, antithyroid drugs for less than 3 months. Extracted RNA from PBMCs served as the source of the TCR library. The CDR3 is 13 amino acids. Trimming removed 1 base from V and 1 base from J, with 6 bases in between. CDR1 and CDR2 (germline): SGDLS, YYNGEE. Note on this clonotype: Its specificity is not known.

Building of the TCR beta libraries involved iRepertoire HTBI primers and Arm-PCR of CDR3 regions. In the authors' methods: Overall, samples carried 60 to 65 TRBV and 14 TRBJ segments. Each CDR3 protein gets one entry after TCRdb re-called the multiplex PCR reads with MiXCR. TCRdb, not the original authors, processed these V and J calls. The table includes roughly 420,000 distinct CDR3 sequences, around 15% detected once. V is TRBV9 and J is TRBJ2-7, with D hard to call. This clonotype was sampled from a female donor with Graves disease. The input for sequencing was peripheral blood mononuclear cells (PBMCs), taken at new diagnosis, from a patient treated with antithyroid drugs. The CDR3 sequence is CASSVMESYEQYF. As DNA, the CDR3 is TGTGCCAGCAGCGTAATGGAGTCCTACGAGCAGTACTTC. The full variable domain, rest sourced from reference TRBV9 and TRBJ2-7, is DSGVTQTPKHLITATGQRVTLRCSPRSGDLSVYWYQQSLDQGLQFLIQYYNGEERAKGNILERFSAQQFPDLHSELNLSSLELGDSALYFCASSVMESYEQYFGPGTRLTVT.